This T cell receptor (beta chain) was profiled in a study of cytomegalovirus exposure and HLA in healthy donors (TCRdb year 2017). Broadly, across the study: An earlier analysis of 587 of the donors reported about 260 Gb of sequence data and 117 million unique TCR beta sequences obtained from about 200 million T cells. Class I and class II HLA loci were covered by the typing at four-digit resolution. An earlier analysis of 587 of the donors applied high-throughput TCR beta sequencing to assess whether each TCR beta V gene segment acted as functional or pseudogenic. The study profiled the T cell repertoires of more than 500 subjects by immunosequencing and related them to cytomegalovirus serostatus. To predict cytomegalovirus infection status, the study brought together high-throughput TCR immunosequencing, statistical association of individual TCRs with disease status, and machine learning. The genetic ancestry cluster associated with self-reported Caucasian donors included 81% of the approximately 410 genotyped donors. In a later analysis, previously published TCR beta repertoires from several hundred donors were re-analyzed and high-resolution HLA genotyping was added so that TCR occurrence patterns could be studied. Rather than drawing on any new phenotypic data, the later analysis identified candidate immune exposures from TCR beta sequences and the way those sequences occurred across donors. An early release that covered roughly 600 HLA-typed donors contained approximately 300 gigabases of sequencing data and 85 million to 100 million unique TCR sequences. A later genetic analysis took genome-wide SNP genotypes for about three fifths of the 666 donors and used that subset as a discovery cohort. Across approximately 400 genotyped donors of the cohort, an average of about 240,000 unique TCR beta nucleotide sequences per donor were sequenced, and 15% to 20% of those sequences were non-productive. Four or five DR-DQ haplotypes were handled as single units for association and clustering, since linkage in the cohort was strong. All discovery cohort repertoires had been generated on a single sequencing platform. Along with the approximately 620-subject first cohort, a separate validation cohort of 120 different subjects was used. The number of typed donors differed by locus: roughly 620-630 for A, B, C, DRB1 and DQB1; 500 to 550 for DQA1; some 590 for DPA1; and about 450 for DPB1. Alongside the repertoire data, information on donor age, sex, ethnicity and CMV serostatus was compiled. The study aimed to test whether signatures of past pathogen exposure could be identified by cataloging public T cell receptors.

In the case of this clone: The antigen this receptor binds is unknown. Germline is not matched at one junction end, which may reflect a read error. In the same sample, other DNA sequences code for this CDR3.

The cohort consisted of some 730 healthy bone marrow donors. At the time of sampling, all cohort members were nominally healthy, though unrecorded immune exposures were likely present. The donor was CMV seropositive and was included in the group of almost 300 seropositive cohort members. A peripheral blood sample was collected from each donor, and TCR beta sequencing was performed on peripheral blood mononuclear cells. The Qiagen DNeasy Blood Extraction Kit was used to extract genomic DNA from the blood cell samples. Library preparation used the immunoSEQ multiplex PCR assay. The multiplex PCR relied on a mix of 60 forward primers for TCR Vbeta segments and 13 reverse primers for TCR Jbeta segments. A multiplex PCR assay on genomic DNA amplified the CDR3 region of rearranged TCR beta genes. The Illumina HiSeq System was used to sequence the amplified TCR beta libraries as 87-base-pair reads. Per the original workflow: A later analysis counted approximately 76 million unique TCR beta chains across the 666 repertoires, and around 9.9 million of these chains were shared by at least two donors. A nearest-neighbor algorithm error-corrected the raw reads and collapsed the reads into unique sequences, merging closely related sequences to remove PCR and sequencing errors. CDR3 sequences were aligned to IMGT reference sequences to assign V, D and J gene segments. For a sequence to be retained, a match of at least six nucleotides to both a V gene segment and a J gene segment was required. Rearrangements were called productive when the CDR3 lacked stop codons and stayed in frame with V and J; all others were non-productive. Following IMGT convention, CDR3 was defined as the stretch from the second conserved V-encoded cysteine up to the conserved J-encoded phenylalanine. The earlier analysis of about 590 of the donors excluded sequences that lacked an unambiguous match to a single V gene segment. An earlier analysis of several hundred of the donors called V segments functional above 56.7% productive rearrangements and segregating when the between-donor standard deviation exceeded 5%. To diagnose cytomegalovirus status from the catalog of TCR beta chain sequences, a statistical classification framework was built. In a later analysis, TCR nucleotide sequences were compared against IMGT/GENE-DB human TR gene sequences so that V and J genes could be assigned. A later analysis assigned CDR3 sequences and most-parsimonious VDJ recombination scenarios with the TCRdist pipeline. A later analysis defined each TCR beta chain by its CDR3 amino acid sequence plus V-gene family, and excluded reads lacking a unique V-gene family. A later analysis removed 550 to 650 highly shared, low-generation-probability nucleotide sequences to deal with suspected cross-contamination and a sequencing artifact. In a later analysis, a clonal expansion index for each public chain was calculated from normalized within-repertoire ranks of inferred template counts. In a later analysis, generation probabilities were computed with a VDJ recombination model fitted to out-of-frame rearrangements, and the resulting probabilities were checked against IGoR. A later analysis scored TCR-TCR, TCR-HLA and TCR-CMV co-occurrence with hypergeometric tests, applying a repertoire-size bias correction to TCR pairs. False discovery rates were estimated in a later analysis by permuting HLA or CMV assignments 20 times. In a later analysis, co-occurring TCRs were grouped with DBSCAN, and TCRdist sequence similarity was added when clustering was performed within HLA-allele-positive subsets. Repertoires with fewer than 30,000 or more than 120,000 public chains, plus five repertoires with anomalous nucleotide sharing, were excluded from co-occurrence clustering. As stored in TCRdb, this immuneACCESS dataset retains in-frame rearrangements with V and J assigned. A fraction of the clones does not appear; measured against another copy, unresolved V genes explain less than half of the discrepancy, and the remainder lacks a known reason. That table gives V, J and clone size, and the DNA gave D and trimming. A total of 90,000 to 150,000 clones appear in this sample, roughly 80% of them only once. Together, the top ten hold 4.5% to 5% of the sample.

Findings and caveats that apply to the study as a whole: A further reported finding was that TCR beta sequences accurately predicted the HLA-A and HLA-B alleles for most subjects in the first cohort. Because counts were too low, approximately 15 rarely observed V segments, including chromosome 9 orphons, were excluded from the earlier analysis of about 500 of the donors. A later analysis reported that several top co-occurrence clusters appeared linked to parvovirus B19, influenza, CMV and Epstein-Barr virus. According to a later analysis, TCR association rates differed among HLA loci, with DRB1 alleles showing the most associated TCRs and HLA-C alleles showing the fewest. In vitro tests confirmed that a few of the cytomegalovirus-associated TCR beta chains recognize cytomegalovirus antigens. A total of some 180 TCR beta chains were listed by the study as associated with cytomegalovirus. A group of highly shared sequence variants was considered likely to be a technical artifact of the sequencing pipeline. At a false discovery rate of 0.05, a later analysis linked about 16,000 TCR beta sequences to specific HLA alleles. Strong co-occurrence of HLA alleles, especially DR and DQ, made assigning TCR associations to individual alleles difficult. The authors suggested that the approach could potentially be generalized to other disease states and immunological phenotypes. According to a later analysis, most CMV-associated TCR beta chains appeared to be HLA-restricted, and the HLA associations seemed to be driven largely by CMV exposure. The cohort was sequenced for TCR beta chains only, and without alpha or paired-chain data the features that could be detected were limited. A later genetic analysis associated a missense DCLRE1C variant with V-gene and J-gene trimming of TCR beta chains, and an independent cohort replicated the association. Across donors, most TCR sequences were observed very rarely, whereas some public TCRs were present in many individuals. In a later analysis, HLA-associated TCR beta chains showed more clonal expansion and lower generation probabilities than non-associated chains that were equally common. HLA typing was unavailable for some donors at each locus, so association tests used only the typed subset. For the cohort, immune exposure information was limited to CMV serostatus. Correlated functional status among segregating V segments might be attributable to linkage disequilibrium, but an unknown experimental factor could not be ruled out. Presence/absence analyses assumed roughly uniform sequencing depth across donors, an assumption that may not hold. The classifier was reported to diagnose cytomegalovirus status with high specificity and sensitivity in both the original cohort and the validation cohort. An earlier analysis of around 600 of the donors showed that most TCR beta V segments appeared in productive rearrangements either about 90% or about 30% of the time, which broadly matched IMGT annotations. According to a later genetic analysis, donors in an Asian-associated ancestry cluster had fewer N-insertions in productive TCRs than the approximately 700-donor mean.

Material: PBMCs. The TCR sequence derives from a man aged 45-60 years in good health and CMV-seropositive.

The nucleotide sequence is TGTGCCAGCAGTGTAAGGGAGGGTAATTCCCCCCTCCACTTT. Translation gives CASSVREGNSPLHF. The sequence links TRBV25-1 to TRBJ1-6; no D segment can be confidently identified. Spanning cysteine to phenylalanine, the CDR3 consists of 14 amino acids. This entry keeps only the CDR3 DNA: 42 bases, framed from base 1. The germline V gene provides CDR1 MGHDK and CDR2 SYGVNS.